These T cell receptor beta chains were read from a single sample in a study of PD-L1 blockade in urothelial cancer. This table comes from immunoSEQ multiplex PCR, and its TCRdb copy is limited to in-frame clones, with some not included. The table shows about 53,000 clones, with around 90% occurring only once. The source was PBMCs, collected around atezolizumab (anti-PD-L1) treatment. These receptor sequences come from a woman aged 55-69 years with urothelial cancer. Both conserved end residues are trimmed from each CDR3.

J	V	CDR3
TRBJ1-4	TRBV6-6	ASSYGGNNEKLF
TRBJ2-2	TRBV6-6	ASSWGRNAGELF
TRBJ2-4	TRBV10-3	AISDGIGQGSKNIQY
TRBJ2-1	TRBV10-1	ASSEYRTSEYNEQF
TRBJ2-1	TRBV7-3	ASSSGGLYNEQF
TRBJ2-7	TRBV15	ATSLKTGVGEQY
TRBJ2-3	TRBV7-2	ASSLGRREWTPTDTQY
TRBJ2-1	TRBV29-1	SNSGTDYNEQF
TRBJ1-1	TRBV19	ASRGPGGRNTEAF
TRBJ2-7	TRBV28	ASSPLAGLTYEQY
TRBJ2-7	TRBV6-5	ASSSLYEQY
-	TRBV5-1	ASRDGTSTHEQY
TRBJ2-2	TRBV19	ASSTGLAGALNANTGELF
TRBJ2-1	TRBV7-9	ASSSGTSGSGQF
TRBJ2-3	TRBV15	ATSRDRSSTDTQY
TRBJ1-2	TRBV10-2	ASSESQVLWGGYGYT
TRBJ2-7	TRBV7-2	ASSPRLVHEQY
TRBJ2-5	TRBV7-8	ASSPRTSGSQETQY
TRBJ1-1	TRBV2	ASRPTQGAGTEAF
TRBJ2-7	TRBV4-3	ASSQDRGSYEQY